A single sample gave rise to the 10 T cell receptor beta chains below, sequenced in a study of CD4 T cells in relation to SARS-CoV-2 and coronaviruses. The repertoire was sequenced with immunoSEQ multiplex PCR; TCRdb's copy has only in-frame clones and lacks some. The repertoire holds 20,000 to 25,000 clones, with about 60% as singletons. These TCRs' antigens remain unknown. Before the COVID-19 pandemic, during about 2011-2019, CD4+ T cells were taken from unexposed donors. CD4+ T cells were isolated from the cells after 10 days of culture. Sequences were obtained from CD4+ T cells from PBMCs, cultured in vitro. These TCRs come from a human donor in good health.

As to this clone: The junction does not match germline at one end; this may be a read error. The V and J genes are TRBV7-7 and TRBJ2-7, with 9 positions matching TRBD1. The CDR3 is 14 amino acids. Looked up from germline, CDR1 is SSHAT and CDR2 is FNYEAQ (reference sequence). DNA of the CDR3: TGTGCTAGCAGCGCGGGACAGGGACCTTGGGAGCAGTACTTC. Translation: CASSAGQGPWEQYF.

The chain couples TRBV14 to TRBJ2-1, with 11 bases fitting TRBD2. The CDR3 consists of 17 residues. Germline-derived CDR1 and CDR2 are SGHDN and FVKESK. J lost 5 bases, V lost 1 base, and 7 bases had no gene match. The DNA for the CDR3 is TGTGCCAGCAGCCAAGGGTCTAGCGGGGGGATAAACAATGAGCAGTTCTTC. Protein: CASSQGSSGGINNEQFF.

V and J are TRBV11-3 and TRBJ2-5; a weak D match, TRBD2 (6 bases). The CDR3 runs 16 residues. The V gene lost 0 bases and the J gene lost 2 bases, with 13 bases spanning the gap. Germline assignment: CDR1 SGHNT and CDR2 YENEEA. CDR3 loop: CASSLDASRGQETQYF. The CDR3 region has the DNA TGTGCCAGCAGCTTAGATGCCTCGCGGGGACAAGAGACCCAGTACTTC.

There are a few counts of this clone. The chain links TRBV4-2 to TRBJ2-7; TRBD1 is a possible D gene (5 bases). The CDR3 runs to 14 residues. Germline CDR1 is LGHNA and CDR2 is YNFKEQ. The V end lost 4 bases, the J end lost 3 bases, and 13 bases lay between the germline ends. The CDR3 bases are TGTGCCAGCAGCCGTGTACAGGAAATCTACGAGCAGTACTTC. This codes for CASSRVQEIYEQYF.

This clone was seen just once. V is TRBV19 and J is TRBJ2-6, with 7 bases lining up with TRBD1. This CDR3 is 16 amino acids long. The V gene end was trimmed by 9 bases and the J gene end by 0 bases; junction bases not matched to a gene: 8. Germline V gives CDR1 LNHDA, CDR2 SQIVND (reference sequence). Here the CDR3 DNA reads TGTGCCAGCACCGGGACAGCCACCTCTGGGGCCAACGTCCTGACTTTC. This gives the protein CASTGTATSGANVLTF.

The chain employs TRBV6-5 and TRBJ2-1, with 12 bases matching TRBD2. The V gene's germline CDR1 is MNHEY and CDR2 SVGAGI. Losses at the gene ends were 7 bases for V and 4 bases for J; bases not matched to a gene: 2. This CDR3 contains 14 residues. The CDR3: CASKTSGGYNEQFF. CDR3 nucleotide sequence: TGTGCCAGCAAGACTAGCGGGGGATACAATGAGCAGTTCTTC.

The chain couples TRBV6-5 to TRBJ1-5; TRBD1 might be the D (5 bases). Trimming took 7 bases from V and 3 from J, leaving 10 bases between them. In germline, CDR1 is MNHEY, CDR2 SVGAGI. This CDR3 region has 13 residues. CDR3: CASTREVNQPQHF. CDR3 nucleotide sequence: TGTGCCAGCACCAGGGAGGTCAATCAGCCCCAGCATTTT.

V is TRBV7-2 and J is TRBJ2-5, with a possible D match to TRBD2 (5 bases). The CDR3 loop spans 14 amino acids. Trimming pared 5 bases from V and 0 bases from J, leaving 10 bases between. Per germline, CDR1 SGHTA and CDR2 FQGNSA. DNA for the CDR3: TGTGCCAGCAGCCGGAGCGGCTACCAAGAGACCCAGTACTTC. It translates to CASSRSGYQETQYF. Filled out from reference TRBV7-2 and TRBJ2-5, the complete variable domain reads GAGVSQSPSNKVTEKGKDVELRCDPISGHTALYWYRQSLGQGLEFLIYFQGNSAPDKSGLPSDRFSAERTGGSVSTLTIQRTQQEDSAVYLCASSRSGYQETQYFGPGTRLLVL.

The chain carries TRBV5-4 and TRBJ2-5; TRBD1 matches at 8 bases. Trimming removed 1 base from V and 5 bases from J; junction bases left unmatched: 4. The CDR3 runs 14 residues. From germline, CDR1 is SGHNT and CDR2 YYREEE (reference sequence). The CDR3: CASSLMGQAETQYF. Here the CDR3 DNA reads TGTGCCAGCAGCTTGATGGGACAGGCGGAGACCCAGTACTTC.

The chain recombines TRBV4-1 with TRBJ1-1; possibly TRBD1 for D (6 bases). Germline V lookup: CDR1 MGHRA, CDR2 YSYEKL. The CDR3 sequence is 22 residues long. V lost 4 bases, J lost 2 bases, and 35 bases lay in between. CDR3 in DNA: TGCGCCAGCAGCCCAGCGGCCATGGCGGGGAGTCGGGGGGCGAATTCCAACACTGAAGCTTTCTTT. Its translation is CASSPAAMAGSRGANSNTEAFF.